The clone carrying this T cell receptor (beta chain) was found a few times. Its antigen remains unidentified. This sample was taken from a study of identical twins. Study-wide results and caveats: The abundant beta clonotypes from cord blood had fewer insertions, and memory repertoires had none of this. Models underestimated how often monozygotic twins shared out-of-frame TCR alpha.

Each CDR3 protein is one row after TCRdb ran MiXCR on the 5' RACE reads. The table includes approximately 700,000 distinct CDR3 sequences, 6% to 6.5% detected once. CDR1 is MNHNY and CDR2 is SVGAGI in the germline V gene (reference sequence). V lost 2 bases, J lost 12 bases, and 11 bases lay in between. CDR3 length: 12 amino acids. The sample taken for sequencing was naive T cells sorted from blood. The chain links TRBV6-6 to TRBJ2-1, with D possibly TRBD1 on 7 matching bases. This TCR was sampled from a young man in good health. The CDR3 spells CASSYPQGGQFF. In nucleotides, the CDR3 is TGTGCCAGCAGTTACCCGCAGGGGGGGCAGTTCTTC.